The next 26 T cell receptor beta chains were all read from a single sample in a study of response to subunit inactivated influenza vaccine (dated by TCRdb to the late 2010s). The method behind the library was RT-PCR. The run used an Illumina HiSeq 2500. TCRdb reanalyzed the raw reads on its own, using fastp at Q25 for trimming and MiXCR for clone calling, and kept in-frame beta chains. One record per CDR3 amino acid sequence lists the most common genes and DNA. The sample includes about 540,000 distinct CDR3 sequences, with roughly 23% observed a single time. The ten largest clones capture 2.8% of the sample. This sample was also put to use in a study of T cells expressing NK-cell markers. As noted in the second study: The TCR beta cDNA libraries were made using 5'RACE template switching, a step that added both a universal primer site and unique molecular identifiers.

Sequencing used CD4+ T cells sorted from PBMCs, obtained 11 to 12 days after vaccination. The receptors were gathered from a man aged 50 to 59 who received an inactivated influenza vaccine. Donor details come from another sample of the same person, matched by shared clones.

The chain carries TRBV29-1 and TRBJ1-4; 8 bases map to TRBD1. V shed 4 bases, J shed 7 bases, and the junction held 8 bases outside the gene matches. CDR1 SQVTM and CDR2 ANQGSEA come from the germline V gene. This CDR3 spans 14 amino acids. The CDR3 DNA reads as TGCAGCGTTGCCACCGGGACAGGTGGTGAAAAACTGTTTTTT. Translated: CSVATGTGGEKLFF.

The chain has TRBV29-1 and TRBJ2-1, with 7 nucleotides matching TRBD2. There are 13 residues in the CDR3. Trimming took 7 bases from V and 1 from J; bases not matched to a gene: 4. Germline CDR1 reads SQVTM; CDR2 reads ANQGSEA. The CDR3 DNA sequence: TGCAGCGCAGCGGGAAGGTCCTACAATGAGCAGTTCTTC. It codes for CSAAGRSYNEQFF.

The sample holds a few counts of this clonotype. The CDR3 bases are TGTGCCAGCAGTTACTCCATGACAGGGAGCTCCTATAATTCACCCCTCCACTTT. Translating gives CASSYSMTGSSYNSPLHF. The rearrangement joins TRBV6-5 to TRBJ1-6, with 7 nucleotides matching TRBD1. The CDR3 is made up of 18 amino acids. Trimming cost V 0 bases and J 0 bases; bases outside gene matches: 5. Germline-derived CDR1 and CDR2 are MNHEY and SVGAGI.

The rearrangement joins TRBV10-3 to TRBJ2-2; 9 nucleotides match TRBD1. Trimming at V came to 6 bases and at J to 1 base, leaving 3 bases not matched to a gene. The CDR3 has 15 residues. In germline, CDR1 is ENHRY, CDR2 SYGVKD. In DNA form, the CDR3 reads TGTGCCATCAGGTCGGGACAGGGGAACACCGGGGAGCTGTTTTTT. This sequence encodes CAIRSGQGNTGELFF.

This clonotype has just a few counts. The chain uses TRBV20-1 and TRBJ2-7; unclear D gene. In germline, CDR1 is DFQATT, CDR2 SNEGSKA (reference sequence). V dropped 4 bases and J dropped 5 bases, with 18 bases sitting between them. The CDR3 contains 14 residues. This chain's CDR3 is CSAKDLDPVDEQYF. The CDR3 nucleotides are TGCAGTGCTAAAGACCTAGATCCTGTCGACGAGCAGTACTTC.

The J gene is TRBJ2-3, the V gene TRBV6-1; weak D call: TRBD1 (6 bases). Germline loops: CDR1 MNHNS, CDR2 SASEGT. V was clipped by 2 bases and J by 3 bases, with 15 bases between them. The CDR3 is 16 amino acids. The CDR3 protein is CASSERKAGTTDTQYF. The CDR3 nucleotides are TGTGCCAGCAGTGAAAGGAAGGCAGGGACAACAGATACGCAGTATTTT.

The V and J genes are TRBV10-3 and TRBJ2-5, with D unclear. V shed 3 bases and J shed 5 bases, with 4 bases lying between them. This CDR3 is 11 amino acids long. CDR1 is ENHRY, CDR2 SYGVKD, per germline. CDR3 protein: CAISDRETQYF. For the CDR3, the DNA is TGTGCCATCAGTGATAGGGAGACCCAGTACTTC.

This chain uses TRBV12-3 or TRBV12-4 with TRBJ2-2, with D possibly being TRBD1 (5 bases). The V gene lost 5 bases and the J gene lost 4 bases, with 11 bases spanning the gap. The CDR3 loop spans 14 amino acids. DNA for the CDR3: TGTGCCAGCAGTCCACGGACACCCACCGGGGAGCTGTTTTTT. Residues: CASSPRTPTGELFF.

The rearrangement uses TRBV5-1 and TRBJ2-5, with D perhaps given as TRBD1 or TRBD2 (5 bases each). CDR1 and CDR2 (germline): SGHRS, YFSETQ. V lost 3 bases, J lost 4 bases, and 16 bases lay in between. The CDR3 totals 15 residues. The CDR3 coding sequence is TGCGCCAGCAGCTCCGCTCTAGGGACGATAGAGACCCAGTACTTC. It encodes CASSSALGTIETQYF. Together with reference TRBV5-1 and TRBJ2-5, the CDR3 gives the full variable domain: KAGVTQTPRYLIKTRGQQVTLSCSPISGHRSVSWYQQTPGQGLQFLFEYFSETQRNKGNFPGRFSGRQFSNSRSEMNVSTLELGDSALYLCASSSALGTIETQYFGPGTRLLVL.

This clonotype appeared many times. This chain uses TRBV11-2 with TRBJ2-2; the D gene is possibly TRBD2 (6 bases). Germline CDR1 is SGHAT and CDR2 is FQNNGV. The CDR3 totals 15 residues. V lost 1 base to trimming and J lost 4 bases, with 10 bases between them. The CDR3 DNA reads TGTGCCAGCAGCTTAGCAGGGAGGCGCACCGGGGAGCTGTTTTTT. Translating it yields CASSLAGRRTGELFF. The whole variable domain, remainder taken from reference TRBV11-2 and TRBJ2-2, is EAGVAQSPRYKIIEKRQSVAFWCNPISGHATLYWYQQILGQGPKLLIQFQNNGVVDDSQLPKDRFSAERLKGVDSTLKIQPAKLEDSAVYLCASSLAGRRTGELFFGEGSRLTVL.

With respect to this clonotype: A much bigger clone sits one base away, suggesting this may be a read error. The CDR3 does not close with the conserved phenylalanine or tryptophan, likely indicating a read error. The DNA for the CDR3 is TGCAGCGTTGGAAGGGTTTCCACAACCTACGAGCAGTACTAC. It yields the protein CSVGRVSTTYEQYY. The rearrangement links TRBV29-1 to TRBJ2-7, with D unclear. This CDR3 comprises 14 residues. Trimming left V 4 bases short and J 2 bases short, with 15 bases between. The germline V gene has CDR1 SQVTM and CDR2 ANQGSEA.

This chain connects TRBV20-1 to TRBJ2-1; TRBD1 agrees at 10 bases. The CDR3 spans 17 residues. V lost 0 bases, J lost 9 bases, and 14 bases stayed unmatched. The V gene's germline CDR1 is DFQATT and CDR2 SNEGSKA (reference sequence). Written as DNA, the CDR3 is TGCAGTGCTAGAGACCTCCGACAGGGGGCGCGCACAACTGAGCAGTTCTTC. Protein: CSARDLRQGARTTEQFF.

The chain is built from TRBV6-1 and TRBJ2-1, with 7 nucleotides matching TRBD2. Germline CDR1 reads MNHNS; CDR2 reads SASEGT. The ends lost 6 bases at V and 7 bases at J; junction bases unmatched: 9. CDR3 length equals 14 residues. CDR3 region: CASRVGGYGNEQFF. CDR3 in DNA: TGTGCCAGCAGGGTGGGGGGGTACGGGAATGAGCAGTTCTTC.

The chain joins TRBV20-1 to TRBJ2-7, with 11 bases matching TRBD1. V was clipped by 5 bases and J by 2 bases; unmatched bases: 8. The germline gives CDR1 DFQATT, CDR2 SNEGSKA (reference sequence). This CDR3 is built from 15 residues. The CDR3 sequence is CSAQPPGQGAYEQYF. Written as DNA, the CDR3 is TGCAGTGCTCAGCCACCGGGACAGGGGGCCTACGAGCAGTACTTC.

This clonotype came up a few times. This chain links TRBV30 with TRBJ2-6; 9 bases fit TRBD1. J was trimmed by 0 bases and V by 2 bases; bases with no gene match: 8. The CDR3 has 18 amino acids. CDR1 is GTSNPN, CDR2 SVGIG, per germline (reference sequence). The CDR3 DNA reads TGTGCCTGGAGTCCGGACAGGGGACCCTACTCTGGGGCCAACGTCCTGACTTTC. It specifies CAWSPDRGPYSGANVLTF.

This chain links TRBV6-2 or TRBV6-3 with TRBJ2-3; D is undetermined. Trimming removed 5 bases at V and 2 bases at J, with 14 bases between. The CDR3 covers 15 residues. Germline values: CDR1 MNHEY, CDR2 SVGEGT. As DNA, the CDR3 is TGTGCCAGCAGTAGAACGGCTATTGTCACAGATACGCAGTATTTT. It yields the protein CASSRTAIVTDTQYF.

The V gene is TRBV5-5, the J gene TRBJ2-3, with D tentatively TRBD1 (6 bases). The CDR3 runs 16 residues. Germline CDR1 is SGHKS and CDR2 is YYEKEE (reference sequence). V lost 2 bases, J lost 2 bases, and 15 bases lay in between. This CDR3 reads CASSLMLGTYTDTQYF. In DNA, the CDR3 is TGTGCCAGCAGCTTAATGCTAGGGACATACACAGATACGCAGTATTTT.

The chain couples TRBV6-1 to TRBJ2-3; 10 bases match TRBD1. The CDR3 sequence is 18 residues long. Germline CDR1 is MNHNS and CDR2 is SASEGT. V lost 2 bases, J lost 5 bases, and 13 bases stayed unmatched. The CDR3 loop is CASSERLRGTGAEDTQYF. The CDR3 DNA follows: TGTGCCAGCAGTGAACGACTGAGGGGGACAGGGGCCGAAGATACGCAGTATTTT.

This clonotype was counted only a few times. The chain is built from TRBV28 and TRBJ2-5; TRBD1 matches 7 bases. The length of the CDR3 is 13 residues. With 6 bases clipped from V and 7 bases from J, the junction kept 8 bases outside the gene matches. Germline values: CDR1 MDHEN, CDR2 SYDVKM. In DNA form, the CDR3 reads TGTGCCAGCAGCCTGGGACAGTTAGGGACCCAGTACTTC. Amino acids: CASSLGQLGTQYF.

The chain joins TRBV5-1 to TRBJ2-1; unclear D gene. The CDR3 extends over 15 amino acids. Germline CDR1 is SGHRS and CDR2 is YFSETQ. With 6 bases removed from V and 0 bases from J, the gap between germline ends came to 13 bases. The CDR3 region has the DNA TGCGCCAGCACGATGGGTACCAGCTCCTACAATGAGCAGTTCTTC. It translates to CASTMGTSSYNEQFF. Full variable domain (rest looked up from reference TRBV5-1 and TRBJ2-1): KAGVTQTPRYLIKTRGQQVTLSCSPISGHRSVSWYQQTPGQGLQFLFEYFSETQRNKGNFPGRFSGRQFSNSRSEMNVSTLELGDSALYLCASTMGTSSYNEQFFGPGTRLTVL.

The V call is TRBV2, the J call TRBJ2-7, with 9 bases that match TRBD1. Trimming removed 7 bases from V and 6 bases from J; junction bases left unmatched: 7. CDR1 and CDR2 (germline): SNHLY, FYNNEI. The CDR3 is 13 amino acids. CDR3 protein: CASNRQGGFEQYF. CDR3 in DNA: TGTGCCAGCAATCGACAGGGGGGATTCGAGCAGTACTTC.

The chain joins TRBV4-2 to TRBJ2-2, with TRBD2 identical over 7 bases. This CDR3 contains 15 residues. Germline loops: CDR1 LGHNA, CDR2 YNFKEQ. Losses at the gene ends were 1 base for V and 7 bases for J; bases not matched to a gene: 6. In DNA form, the CDR3 reads TGTGCCAGCAGCCAAGCCGTAGGGAGGGTCGGGGAGCTGTTTTTT. This translates into CASSQAVGRVGELFF.

A few counts support this clonotype. The chain carries TRBV5-1 and TRBJ2-7; D may be TRBD2 (5 bases). V lost 0 bases to trimming and J lost 2 bases, with 9 bases between them. Germline V gives CDR1 SGHRS, CDR2 YFSETQ. The CDR3 length is 14 residues. CDR3 DNA sequence: TGCGCCAGCAGCTTGGGGCAGAGGGCCTACGAGCAGTACTTC. Residues: CASSLGQRAYEQYF.

The chain couples TRBV5-4 to TRBJ2-3, with 9 bases matching TRBD1. CDR3 length: 14 residues. After removal of 1 base from V and 5 bases from J, the junction contained 2 bases not matched to a gene. Germline CDR1 is SGHNT and CDR2 is YYREEE (reference sequence). The CDR3 region has the DNA TGTGCCAGCAGCTTGAACAGGGGGCAAGATACGCAGTATTTT. Amino acids: CASSLNRGQDTQYF.

The table lists this clonotype with a few counts. The chain joins TRBV6-5 to TRBJ2-1, with D perhaps TRBD2 (6 bases). The CDR3 runs 16 residues. Trimming took off 0 bases at V and 9 bases at J, with 18 bases between the two ends. The V gene's germline CDR1 is MNHEY and CDR2 SVGAGI. The CDR3 DNA reads as TGTGCCAGCAGTTACTCTACGGGACTCCACGATAGTGAGCAGTTCTTC. It encodes CASSYSTGLHDSEQFF.

CDR3 sequence (DNA): TGTGCCAGCAGTTTATCGGGGGGTCGACTTCGGGAGCAGTTCTTC. The encoded protein is CASSLSGGRLREQFF. The chain carries TRBV6-2 or TRBV6-3 and TRBJ2-1; 7 bases are a match to TRBD2. V was pared by 4 bases and J by 10 bases, with 13 bases of the junction left unmatched. The CDR3 is 15 residues long. Germline values: CDR1 MNHEY, CDR2 SVGEGT.